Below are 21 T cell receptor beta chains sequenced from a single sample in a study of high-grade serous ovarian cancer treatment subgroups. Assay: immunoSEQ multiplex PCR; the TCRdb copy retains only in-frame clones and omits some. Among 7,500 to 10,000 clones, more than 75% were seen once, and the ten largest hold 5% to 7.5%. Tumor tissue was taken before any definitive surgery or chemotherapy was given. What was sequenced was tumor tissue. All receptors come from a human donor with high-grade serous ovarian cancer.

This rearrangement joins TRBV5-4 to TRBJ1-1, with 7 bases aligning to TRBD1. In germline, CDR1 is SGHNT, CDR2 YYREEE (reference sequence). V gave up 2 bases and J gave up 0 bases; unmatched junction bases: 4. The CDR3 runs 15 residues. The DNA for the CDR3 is TGTGCCAGCAGCTTATCCGGGACAGTGAACACTGAAGCTTTCTTT. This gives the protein CASSLSGTVNTEAFF. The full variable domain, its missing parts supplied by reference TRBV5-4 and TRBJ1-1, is ETGVTQSPTHLIKTRGQQVTLRCSSQSGHNTVSWYQQALGQGPQFIFQYYREEENGRGNFPPRFSGLQFPNYSSELNVNALELDDSALYLCASSLSGTVNTEAFFGQGTRLTVV.

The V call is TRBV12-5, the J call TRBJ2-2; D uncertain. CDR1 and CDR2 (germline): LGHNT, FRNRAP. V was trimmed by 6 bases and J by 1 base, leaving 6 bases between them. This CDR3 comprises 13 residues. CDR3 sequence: CASGWMNTGELFF. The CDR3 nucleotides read TGTGCTAGTGGGTGGATGAACACCGGGGAGCTGTTTTTT.

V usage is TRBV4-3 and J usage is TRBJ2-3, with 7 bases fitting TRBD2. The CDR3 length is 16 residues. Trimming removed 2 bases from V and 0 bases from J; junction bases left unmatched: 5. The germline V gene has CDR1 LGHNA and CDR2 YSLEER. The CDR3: CASSQLWGGSTDTQYF. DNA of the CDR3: TGCGCCAGCAGCCAACTGTGGGGGGGAAGCACAGATACGCAGTATTTT.

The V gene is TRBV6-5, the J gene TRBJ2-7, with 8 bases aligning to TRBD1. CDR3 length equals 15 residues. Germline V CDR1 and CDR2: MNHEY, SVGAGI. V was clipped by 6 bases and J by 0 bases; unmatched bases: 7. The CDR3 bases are TGTGCCAGCAGACGACAGGGGTCGAGCTCCTACGAGCAGTACTTC. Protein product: CASRRQGSSSYEQYF.

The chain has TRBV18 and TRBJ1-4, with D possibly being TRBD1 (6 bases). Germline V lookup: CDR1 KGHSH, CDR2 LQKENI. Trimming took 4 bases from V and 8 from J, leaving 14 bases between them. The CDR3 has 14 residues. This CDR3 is CASSQPSTGEKLFF. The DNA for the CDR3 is TGTGCCAGCTCACAACCCTCGACAGGAGAAAAACTGTTTTTT.

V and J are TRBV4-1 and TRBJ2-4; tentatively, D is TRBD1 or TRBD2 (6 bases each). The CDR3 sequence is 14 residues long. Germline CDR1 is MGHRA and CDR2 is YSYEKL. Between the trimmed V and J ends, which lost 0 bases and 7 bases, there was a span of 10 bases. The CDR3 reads CASSQDWGANIQYF. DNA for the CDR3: TGCGCCAGCAGCCAAGATTGGGGGGCGAACATTCAGTACTTC.

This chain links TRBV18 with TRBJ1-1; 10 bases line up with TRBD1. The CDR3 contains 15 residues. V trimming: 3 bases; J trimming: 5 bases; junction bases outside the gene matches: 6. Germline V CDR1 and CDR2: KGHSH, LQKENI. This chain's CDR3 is CASSPGQGGLTEAFF. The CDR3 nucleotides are TGTGCCAGCTCACCTGGACAGGGGGGCCTAACTGAAGCTTTCTTT.

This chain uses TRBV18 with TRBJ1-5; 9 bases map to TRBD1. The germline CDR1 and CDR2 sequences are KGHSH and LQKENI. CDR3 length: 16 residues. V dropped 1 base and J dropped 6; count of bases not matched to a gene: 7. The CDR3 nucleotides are TGTGCCAGCTCACCACTCTCACAGGGGGCAGGTCAGCCCCAGCATTTT. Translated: CASSPLSQGAGQPQHF.

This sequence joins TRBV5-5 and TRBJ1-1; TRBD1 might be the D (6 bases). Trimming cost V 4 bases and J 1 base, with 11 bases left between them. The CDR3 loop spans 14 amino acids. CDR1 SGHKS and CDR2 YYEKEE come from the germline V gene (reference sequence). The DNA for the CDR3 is TGTGCCAGCAGCCCCCGAGGGGGGAACACTGAAGCTTTCTTT. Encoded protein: CASSPRGGNTEAFF.

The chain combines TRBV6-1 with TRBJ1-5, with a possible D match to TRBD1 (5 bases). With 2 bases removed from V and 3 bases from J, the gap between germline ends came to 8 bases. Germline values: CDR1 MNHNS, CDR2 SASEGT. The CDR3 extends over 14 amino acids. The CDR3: CASSELGANQPQHF. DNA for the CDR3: TGTGCCAGCAGTGAACTTGGGGCCAATCAGCCCCAGCATTTT.

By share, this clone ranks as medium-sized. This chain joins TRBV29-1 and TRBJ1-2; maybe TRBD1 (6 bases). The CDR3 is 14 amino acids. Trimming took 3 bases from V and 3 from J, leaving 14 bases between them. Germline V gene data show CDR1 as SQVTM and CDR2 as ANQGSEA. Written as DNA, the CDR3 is TGCAGCGTTGATCAGGACAGCGAATACTATGGCTACACCTTC. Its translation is CSVDQDSEYYGYTF.

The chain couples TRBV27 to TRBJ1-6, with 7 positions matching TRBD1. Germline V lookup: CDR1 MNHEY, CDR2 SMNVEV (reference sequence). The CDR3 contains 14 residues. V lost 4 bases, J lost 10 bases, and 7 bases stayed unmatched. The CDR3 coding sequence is TGTGCCAGCAGTTCCCGGGACAGAGAATCACCCCTCCACTTT. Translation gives CASSSRDRESPLHF.

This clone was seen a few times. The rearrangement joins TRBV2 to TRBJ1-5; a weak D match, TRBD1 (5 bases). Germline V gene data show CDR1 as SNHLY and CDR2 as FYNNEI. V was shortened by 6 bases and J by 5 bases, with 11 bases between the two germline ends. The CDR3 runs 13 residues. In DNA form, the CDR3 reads TGTGCCAGCAGCCCTCAGGGAGATCAGCCCCAGCATTTT. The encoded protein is CASSPQGDQPQHF.

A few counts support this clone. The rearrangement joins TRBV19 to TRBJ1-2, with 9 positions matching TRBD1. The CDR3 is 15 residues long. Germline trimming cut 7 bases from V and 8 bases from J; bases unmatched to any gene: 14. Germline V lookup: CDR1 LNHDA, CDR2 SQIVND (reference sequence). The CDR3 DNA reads TGTGCCAGTAACACGGTGGATGGGACAGGGTTCGGCTACACCTTC. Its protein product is CASNTVDGTGFGYTF.

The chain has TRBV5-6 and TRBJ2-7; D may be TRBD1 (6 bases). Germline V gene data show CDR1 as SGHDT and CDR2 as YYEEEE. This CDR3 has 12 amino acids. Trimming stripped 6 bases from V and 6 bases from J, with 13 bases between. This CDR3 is CASNLGRGEQYF. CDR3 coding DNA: TGTGCCAGCAACCTGGGCAGGGGCGAGCAGTACTTC.

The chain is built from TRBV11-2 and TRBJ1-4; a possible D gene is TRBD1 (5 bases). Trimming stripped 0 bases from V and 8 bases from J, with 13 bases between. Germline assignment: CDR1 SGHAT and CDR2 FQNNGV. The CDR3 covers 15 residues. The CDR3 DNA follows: TGTGCCAGCAGCTTAGATCTTCGGGCAGGGGAAAAACTGTTTTTT. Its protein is CASSLDLRAGEKLFF.

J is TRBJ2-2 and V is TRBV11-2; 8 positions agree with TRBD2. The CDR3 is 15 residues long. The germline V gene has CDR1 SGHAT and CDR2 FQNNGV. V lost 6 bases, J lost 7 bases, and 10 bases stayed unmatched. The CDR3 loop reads CASRPPGGRDGELFF. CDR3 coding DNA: TGTGCCAGCAGACCTCCGGGGGGGCGGGACGGGGAGCTGTTTTTT.

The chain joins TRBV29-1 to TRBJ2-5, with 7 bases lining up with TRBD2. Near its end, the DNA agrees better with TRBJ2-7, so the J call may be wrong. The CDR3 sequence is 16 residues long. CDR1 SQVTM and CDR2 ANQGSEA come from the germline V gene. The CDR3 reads CSVESSRGGWWIEQYF. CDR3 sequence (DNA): TGCAGCGTTGAGTCGTCTAGGGGAGGGTGGTGGATCGAGCAGTACTTC.

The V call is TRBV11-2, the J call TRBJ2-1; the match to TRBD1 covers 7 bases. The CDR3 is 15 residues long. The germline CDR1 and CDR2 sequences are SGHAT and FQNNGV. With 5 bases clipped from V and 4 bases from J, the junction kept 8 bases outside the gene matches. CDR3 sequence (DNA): TGTGCCAGCAGCCCCCGACAGGGTGGATACAATGAGCAGTTCTTC. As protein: CASSPRQGGYNEQFF.

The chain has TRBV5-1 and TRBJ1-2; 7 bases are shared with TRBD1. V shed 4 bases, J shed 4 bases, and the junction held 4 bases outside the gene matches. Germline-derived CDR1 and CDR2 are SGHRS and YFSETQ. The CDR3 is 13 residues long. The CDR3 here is CASSLGQRYGYTF. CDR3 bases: TGCGCCAGCAGCCTGGGACAGCGCTATGGCTACACCTTC.

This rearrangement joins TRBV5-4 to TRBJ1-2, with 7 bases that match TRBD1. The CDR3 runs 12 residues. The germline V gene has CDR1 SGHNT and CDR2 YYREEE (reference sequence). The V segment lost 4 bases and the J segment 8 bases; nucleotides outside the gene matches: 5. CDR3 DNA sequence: TGTGCCAGCAGCGGGCGACAGGGCGGCTACACCTTC. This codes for CASSGRQGGYTF. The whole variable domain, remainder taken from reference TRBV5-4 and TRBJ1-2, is ETGVTQSPTHLIKTRGQQVTLRCSSQSGHNTVSWYQQALGQGPQFIFQYYREEENGRGNFPPRFSGLQFPNYSSELNVNALELDDSALYLCASSGRQGGYTFGSGTRLTVV.